The clone carrying this TCR beta chain was counted a single time. The data were taken from a study of PD-L1 blockade in urothelial cancer. The wider study: Patients' atezolizumab regimen, 1,200 mg intravenously every 3 weeks, began in about 2014. Researchers found blood samples held a median of around 140,000 T cells. Men with urothelial cancer arising in the bladder made up most of the roughly 30 patients.

With 7 bases clipped from V and 2 bases from J, the junction kept 4 bases outside the gene matches. The CDR3 extends over 13 amino acids. Germline CDR1 reads SGHAT; CDR2 reads FQNNGV. Measured with immunoSEQ multiplex PCR; TCRdb has only the in-frame clones, and not every one. The table has 100,000 to 150,000 clones, roughly 83% seen once; the top ten hold 2% to 3%. Regarding time point: peripheral blood 6 weeks after treatment start. Disease in patients was locally advanced or metastatic urothelial carcinoma. Specimen: PBMCs, collected around atezolizumab (anti-PD-L1) treatment. The sequence derives from a man aged 50-59 years with urothelial cancer. The chain is built from TRBV11-2 and TRBJ1-2, with TRBD1 identical over 7 bases. The CDR3 here is CASNKDRNYGYTF. In DNA form, the CDR3 reads TGTGCCAGCAACAAGGACAGGAACTATGGCTACACCTTC.